Following are 13 T cell receptor beta chains from one sample sequenced in a study of T cell responses to AZD1222 COVID-19 vaccine. Generated by immunoSEQ multiplex PCR, the TCRdb table keeps only in-frame clones and is missing some. The sample gives about 130,000 clones, more than 85% of which show up once; just over 5% is in the top ten. The sample here was peripheral blood, taken on day 0 of AZD1222 vaccination. The receptors derive from an adult in good health.

The chain recombines TRBV20-1 with TRBJ1-6; possible D gene TRBD1, 6 bases. CDR3 length equals 15 residues. Germline V lookup: CDR1 DFQATT, CDR2 SNEGSKA (reference sequence). Trimming took off 3 bases at V and 9 bases at J, with 18 bases between the two ends. The chain's CDR3 is CSASPGQFESSPLHF. The CDR3 region has the DNA TGCAGTGCTAGTCCCGGACAGTTCGAGAGTTCACCCCTCCACTTT.

The genes are TRBV5-5 and TRBJ2-7; D is possibly TRBD2 (6 bases). From germline, CDR1 is SGHKS and CDR2 YYEKEE (reference sequence). Trimming left V 3 bases short and J 6 bases short, with 13 bases between. This CDR3 comprises 13 residues. The CDR3, as DNA: TGTGCCAGCAGCTCTCTAGCGACTGTCGAGCAGTACTTC. It is translated as CASSSLATVEQYF.

The gene calls are TRBV12-3 or TRBV12-4 and TRBJ2-3; 8 bases match TRBD2. The CDR3 has 12 residues. With 5 bases clipped from V and 11 bases from J, the junction kept 6 bases outside the gene matches. The CDR3 DNA reads TGTGCCAGCAGTCTATCTAGCGGGCAGCAGTATTTT. It is translated as CASSLSSGQQYF.

This chain links TRBV25-1 with TRBJ1-2; unclear D gene. The V end was cut by 8 bases, the J end by 8 bases, with 12 bases between. This CDR3 region has 11 residues. Germline V gene lookup returns CDR1 MGHDK and CDR2 SYGVNS. As DNA, the CDR3 is TGTGCCAGCTCGGGCCTCGGGGGCTACACCTTC. Translated: CASSGLGGYTF.

To note about this clone: The sample contains more than one DNA sequence encoding this CDR3. This rearrangement joins TRBV12-3 or TRBV12-4 to TRBJ1-5; D unresolved. V gave up 0 bases and J gave up 5 bases, with 5 bases separating them. The CDR3 has 13 amino acids. The CDR3, as DNA: TGTGCCAGCAGTTTAGCGTGGGATCAGCCCCAGCATTTT. Translating it yields CASSLAWDQPQHF.

This clone appeared a single time. This sequence joins TRBV5-5 and TRBJ1-4; TRBD1 is a possible D gene (6 bases). CDR1 is SGHKS, CDR2 YYEKEE, per germline (reference sequence). V was clipped by 3 bases and J by 11 bases, with 20 bases between them. The CDR3 loop spans 15 amino acids. The CDR3 bases are TGTGCCAGCAGCTGGGGACAACTGGTAATGTCGAAACTGTTTTTT. Translation: CASSWGQLVMSKLFF.

Only one count was recorded for this clone. This sequence joins TRBV5-6 and TRBJ1-1; 11 nucleotides agree with TRBD1. After removal of 3 bases from V and 1 base from J, the junction contained 8 bases not matched to a gene. Germline CDR1 is SGHDT and CDR2 is YYEEEE. This CDR3 region has 17 residues. The CDR3 coding sequence is TGTGCCAGCAGCTGGTCGGGACAGGGGGAAGAGAACACTGAAGCTTTCTTT. Translation gives CASSWSGQGEENTEAFF.

V gene TRBV4-2 combines with J gene TRBJ1-3, with D maybe TRBD1 (5 bases). The CDR3 contains 16 residues. Trimming stripped 1 base from V and 0 bases from J, with 10 bases between. From germline, CDR1 is LGHNA and CDR2 YNFKEQ. The CDR3 reads CASSQVVGPSGNTIYF. The CDR3 DNA reads TGTGCCAGCAGCCAAGTTGTGGGGCCCTCTGGAAACACCATATATTTT.

The V gene is TRBV5-1, the J gene TRBJ2-1, with TRBD2 identical over 12 bases. Germline loops: CDR1 SGHRS, CDR2 YFSETQ. The CDR3 runs to 14 residues. After removal of 4 bases from V and 8 bases from J, the junction contained 4 bases not matched to a gene. Here the CDR3 DNA reads TGCGCCAGCAGCCTAGCGGGAGGGCCCGATGAGCAGTTCTTC. Translation gives CASSLAGGPDEQFF.

The chain uses TRBV28 and TRBJ2-2; D perhaps matches TRBD2 (5 bases). V was cut by 3 bases and J by 5 bases, with 10 bases left in between. CDR3 length equals 14 residues. Germline-derived CDR1 and CDR2 are MDHEN and SYDVKM. CDR3 nucleotides: TGTGCCAGCAGTTTCGCGGGTGTAACCGGGGAGCTGTTTTTT. Its protein is CASSFAGVTGELFF.

The rearrangement links TRBV25-1 to TRBJ2-7, with D possibly TRBD1 on 6 matching bases. This CDR3 is 14 amino acids long. The ends were cut back, 3 bases at V and 2 bases at J, with 11 bases in the middle. The germline CDR1 and CDR2 sequences are MGHDK and SYGVNS. CDR3 coding DNA: TGTGCCAGCAGTGACCAGGGGCTAACCTACGAGCAGTACTTC. Translating it yields CASSDQGLTYEQYF.

V gene TRBV18 combines with J gene TRBJ2-7; TRBD2 agrees at 9 bases. The V segment lost 0 bases and the J segment 3 bases; nucleotides outside the gene matches: 0. Germline CDR1 and CDR2: KGHSH and LQKENI. CDR3 size: 14 residues. The CDR3 DNA reads TGTGCCAGCTCACCACCTAGCGGGAGCTACGAGCAGTACTTC. It yields the protein CASSPPSGSYEQYF.

CDR3 in amino acids: CASTWGDTQYF. The DNA for the CDR3 is TGTGCCAGCACGTGGGGGGATACGCAGTATTTT. This chain uses TRBV11-2 with TRBJ2-3; possibly TRBD1 or TRBD2 for D (5 bases each). Germline values: CDR1 SGHAT, CDR2 FQNNGV. This CDR3 has 11 residues. The germline V and J ends were trimmed by 7 bases and 6 bases, with 8 bases remaining between them.